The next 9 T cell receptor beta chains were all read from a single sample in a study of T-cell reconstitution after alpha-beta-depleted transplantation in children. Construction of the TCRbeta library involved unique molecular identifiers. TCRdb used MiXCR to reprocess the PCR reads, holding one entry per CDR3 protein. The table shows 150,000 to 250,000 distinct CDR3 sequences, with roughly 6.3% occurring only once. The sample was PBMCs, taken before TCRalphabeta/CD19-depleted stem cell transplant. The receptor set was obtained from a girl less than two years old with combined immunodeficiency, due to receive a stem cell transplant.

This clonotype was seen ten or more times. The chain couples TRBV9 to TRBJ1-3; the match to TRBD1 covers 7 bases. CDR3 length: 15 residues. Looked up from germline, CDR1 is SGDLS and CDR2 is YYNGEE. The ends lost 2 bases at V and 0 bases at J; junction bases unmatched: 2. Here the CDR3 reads CASSVGTVSGNTIYF. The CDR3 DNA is TGTGCCAGCAGCGTCGGGACAGTCTCTGGAAACACCATATATTTT.

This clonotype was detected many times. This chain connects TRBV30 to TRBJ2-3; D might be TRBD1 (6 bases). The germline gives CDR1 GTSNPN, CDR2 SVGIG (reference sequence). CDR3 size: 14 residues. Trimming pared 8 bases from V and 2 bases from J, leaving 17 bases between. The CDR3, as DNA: TGTGCCGGGAACAGGGCAGAGATCACAGATACGCAGTATTTT. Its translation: CAGNRAEITDTQYF. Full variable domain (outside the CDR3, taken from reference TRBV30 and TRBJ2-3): SQTIHQWPATLVQPVGSPLSLECTVEGTSNPNLYWYRQAAGRGLQLLFYSVGIGQISSEVPQNLSASRPQDRQFILSSKKLLLSDSGFYLCAGNRAEITDTQYFGPGTRLTVL.

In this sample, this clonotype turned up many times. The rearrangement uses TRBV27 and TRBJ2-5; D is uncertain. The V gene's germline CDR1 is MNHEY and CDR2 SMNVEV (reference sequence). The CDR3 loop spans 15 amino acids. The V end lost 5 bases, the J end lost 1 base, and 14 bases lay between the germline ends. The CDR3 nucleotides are TGTGCCAGCAGTCCATCGTGGCACGCCCAAGAGACCCAGTACTTC. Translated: CASSPSWHAQETQYF.

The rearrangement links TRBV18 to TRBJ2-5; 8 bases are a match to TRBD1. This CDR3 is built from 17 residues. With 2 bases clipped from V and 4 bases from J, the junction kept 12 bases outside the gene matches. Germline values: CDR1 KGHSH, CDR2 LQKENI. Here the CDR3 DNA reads TGTGCCAGCTCACCATGCAGGGGGCTATGTTCGGGAGAGACCCAGTACTTC. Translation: CASSPCRGLCSGETQYF. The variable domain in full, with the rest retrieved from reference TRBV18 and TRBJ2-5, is NAGVMQNPRHLVRRRGQEARLRCSPMKGHSHVYWYRQLPEEGLKFMVYLQKENIIDESGMPKERFSAEFPKEGPSILRIQQVVRGDSAAYFCASSPCRGLCSGETQYFGPGTRLLVL.

DNA of the CDR3: TGCGCCAGCAGCCAAGATCCGGCGTGGCCAGCCCAGCATTTT. This encodes CASSQDPAWPAQHF. V is TRBV4-3 and J is TRBJ1-5; no firm D call. CDR1 and CDR2 from the germline V gene are LGHNA and YSLEER. V lost 0 bases and J 11 bases, leaving 14 bases between the germline ends. The CDR3 runs to 14 residues.

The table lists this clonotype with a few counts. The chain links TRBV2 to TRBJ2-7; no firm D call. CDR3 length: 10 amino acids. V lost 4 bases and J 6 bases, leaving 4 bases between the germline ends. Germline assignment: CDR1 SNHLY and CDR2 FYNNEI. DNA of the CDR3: TGTGCCAGCAGTGCAACCGAGCAGTACTTC. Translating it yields CASSATEQYF.

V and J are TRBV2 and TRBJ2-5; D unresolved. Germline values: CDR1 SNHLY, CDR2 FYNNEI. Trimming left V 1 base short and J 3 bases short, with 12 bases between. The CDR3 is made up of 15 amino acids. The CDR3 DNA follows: TGTGCCAGCAGTGAAGAGTCTCAAGGGAAAGAGACCCAGTACTTC. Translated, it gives CASSEESQGKETQYF.

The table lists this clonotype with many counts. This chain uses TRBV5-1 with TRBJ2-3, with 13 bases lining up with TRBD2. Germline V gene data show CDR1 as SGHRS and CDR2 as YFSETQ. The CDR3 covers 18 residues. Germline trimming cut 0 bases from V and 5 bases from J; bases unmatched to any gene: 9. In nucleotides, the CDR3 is TGCGCCAGCAGCTTGGCCGCTACTAGCGGGGGGGCAGGAGATACGCAGTATTTT. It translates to CASSLAATSGGAGDTQYF.

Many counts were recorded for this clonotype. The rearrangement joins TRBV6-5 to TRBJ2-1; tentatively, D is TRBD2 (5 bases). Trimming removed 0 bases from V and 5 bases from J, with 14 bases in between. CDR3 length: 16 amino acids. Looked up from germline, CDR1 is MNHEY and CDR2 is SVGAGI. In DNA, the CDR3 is TGTGCCAGCAGTTACTCGACGCTAGCCAGAGACAATGAGCAGTTCTTC. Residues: CASSYSTLARDNEQFF.